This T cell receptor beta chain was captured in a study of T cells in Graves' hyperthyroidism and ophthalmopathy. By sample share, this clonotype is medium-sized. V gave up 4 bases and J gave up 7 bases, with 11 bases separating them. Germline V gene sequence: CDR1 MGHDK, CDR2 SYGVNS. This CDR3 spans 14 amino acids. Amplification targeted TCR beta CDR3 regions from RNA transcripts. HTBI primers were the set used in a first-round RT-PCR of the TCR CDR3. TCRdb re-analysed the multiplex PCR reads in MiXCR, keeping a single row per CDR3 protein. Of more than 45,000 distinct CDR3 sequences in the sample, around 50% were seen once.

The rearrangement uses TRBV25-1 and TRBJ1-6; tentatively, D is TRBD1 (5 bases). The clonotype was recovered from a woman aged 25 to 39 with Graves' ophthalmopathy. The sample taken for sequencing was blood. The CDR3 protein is CASSGWGGNSPLHF. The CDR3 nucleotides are TGTGCCAGCAGTGGGTGGGGCGGGAATTCACCCCTCCACTTT. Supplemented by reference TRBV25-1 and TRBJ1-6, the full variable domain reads EADIYQTPRYLVIGTGKKITLECSQTMGHDKMYWYQQDPGMELHLIHYSYGVNSTEKGDLSSESTVSRIRTEHFPLTLESARPSHTSQYLCASSGWGGNSPLHFGNGTRLTVT.